This TCR beta chain was captured in a study of T cell repertoires in cytomegalovirus infection. The germline gives CDR1 KGHSH, CDR2 LQKENI. V was shortened by 1 base and J by 0 bases, with 16 bases between the two germline ends. This CDR3 comprises 18 residues. TCRdb processed the reads anew with MiXCR; each CDR3 protein has one entry. The sample carries around 770,000 distinct CDR3 sequences, approximately 32% recorded once. With regard to this clonotype: Its antigen remains unidentified.

The sample in question was cultured CD8+ T cells from PBMCs, obtained from culture after CMV antigen stimulation. This chain joins TRBV18 and TRBJ2-1, with D possibly being TRBD2 (5 bases). This TCR came from a human donor in good health (CMV status not recorded). Some clones in this sample may be carry-over from other donors' samples. The CDR3 DNA reads as TGTGCCAGCTCACCACTTCATCCAGTCGGGGACTCCTACAATGAGCAGTTCTTC. This codes for CASSPLHPVGDSYNEQFF.